These T cell receptor beta chains were read from a single sample in a study of blood T cells in healthy people across ages. One entry per CDR3 protein, called by TCRdb with MiXCR from the 5' RACE reads. The profile shows approximately 1,700,000 distinct CDR3 sequences, about 39% of them singletons. The specimen was blood. The receptor set was obtained from a human donor in good health. CDR3s include the opening cysteine and the closing phenylalanine or tryptophan. D genes are given only for firm matches. A row's size may be missing; if present it is once, few, many or a size class.

v_call,clone_size,j_call,d_call,cdr3_nt,cdr3_aa
TRBV6-2/TRBV6-3,NA,TRBJ2-7,NA,TGTGCCAGCAGTGAAAACCCCTGGGCAATCTACGAGCAGTACTTC,CASSENPWAIYEQYF
TRBV20-1,NA,TRBJ1-5,NA,TGCAGTGCTAGTGGCAGAGCCTCCTATAGCAATCAGCCCCAGCATTTT,CSASGRASYSNQPQHF
TRBV5-6,NA,TRBJ2-1,NA,TGTGCCAGCAGCTTAAGTTGGACAGAGCAGTTCTTC,CASSLSWTEQFF
TRBV29-1,many,TRBJ2-3,NA,TGCAGCGTTGAATTCCGGGGTACGCAGTATTTT,CSVEFRGTQYF
TRBV2,NA,TRBJ2-7,TRBD1,TGTGCCAGCAGCCCCCGACAGGGAAGAAACGAGCAGTACTTC,CASSPRQGRNEQYF
TRBV12-3/TRBV12-4,NA,TRBJ2-1,NA,TGTGCCAGCGCCTACAGGAGAAACATTCAGTTCTTC,CASAYRRNIQFF
TRBV20-1,NA,TRBJ1-2,NA,TGCAGTGCTAGCGGACAAGTCGCTAACTATGGCTACACCTTC,CSASGQVANYGYTF
TRBV7-2,few,TRBJ2-1,TRBD1,TGTGCCAGCAGCCAACAGGGGGACTCCTACAATGAGCAGTTCTTC,CASSQQGDSYNEQFF
TRBV6-2/TRBV6-3,few,TRBJ1-4,NA,TGTGCCACAACGGCGGCTAATGAAAAACTGTTTTTT,CATTAANEKLFF
TRBV20-1,NA,TRBJ1-2,NA,TGCACTGCGTACATACTCTATGGCTACACCTTC,CTAYILYGYTF
TRBV29-1,NA,TRBJ2-3,TRBD2,TGCAGCGTTGAAGGAGGCGGGGGGGCTGTAGATACGCAGTATTTT,CSVEGGGGAVDTQYF
TRBV12-3/TRBV12-4,NA,TRBJ2-2,TRBD1,TGTGCCAGCAGTTTTGGACAGGGGGCTGGCGGGGAGCTGTTTTTT,CASSFGQGAGGELFF
TRBV5-1,NA,TRBJ1-5,TRBD1,TGCGCCAGCAGCTTGGCGACAGGGTCCGATCAGCCCCAGCATTTT,CASSLATGSDQPQHF
TRBV12-5,NA,TRBJ2-5,TRBD2,TGTGCTAGTGGTTTTCTTCTGGACGGGGGGGCCGGGGAGACCCAGTACTTC,CASGFLLDGGAGETQYF
TRBV5-1,NA,TRBJ2-7,NA,TGCGCCAGCAGCTTGGACTTGGTCACCCCAACCTACGAGCAGTACTTC,CASSLDLVTPTYEQYF
TRBV24-1,few,TRBJ2-6,NA,TGTGCCACCAGTGGAGGGGCTGGGGCCAACGTCCTGACTTTC,CATSGGAGANVLTF
TRBV7-2,NA,TRBJ2-1,NA,TGTGCCAGCAGCTTAGCGGAAGGAGAATCGCAGTTCTTC,CASSLAEGESQFF
TRBV7-2,few,TRBJ1-6,NA,TGTGCCAGCAGCTCAACGCAGGGTTCACCCCTCCACTTT,CASSSTQGSPLHF
TRBV29-1,few,TRBJ1-2,NA,TGCAGCGTTGAAGATCACGGCGGGGGCTACACCTTC,CSVEDHGGGYTF
TRBV5-1,NA,TRBJ2-4,NA,TGCGCCAGCAGCTCGAGGGACCCCTGGGACATTCAGTACTTC,CASSSRDPWDIQYF
TRBV11-3,NA,TRBJ2-1,TRBD2,TGTGCCAGCAGCGTTACTAGTCTGCGGGGGGGTTTGGGGCAGTTCTTC,CASSVTSLRGGLGQFF
TRBV12-3/TRBV12-4,NA,TRBJ1-2,NA,TGTGCCAGCAGTTACACCGAAGTGTGCACCTTC,CASSYTEVCTF
TRBV18,few,TRBJ2-5,NA,TGTGCCAGCTCACGGTTGGGGGACCTCCAAGAGACCCAGTACTTC,CASSRLGDLQETQYF
TRBV2,few,TRBJ2-1,NA,TGTGCCACCTATTCCCTATACAATGAGCAGTTCTTC,CATYSLYNEQFF
TRBV2,NA,TRBJ1-5,TRBD1,TGTGCCAGCAGTGCGGAGGGGGCAGGGCAGCCCCAGCATTTT,CASSAEGAGQPQHF
TRBV5-5,few,TRBJ2-5,NA,TGTGCCAGCAGCTTGGGGGTTTTAGAATTGGAGACCCAGTACTTC,CASSLGVLELETQYF
TRBV7-2,NA,TRBJ1-1,NA,TGTGCCAGCAGCCCTTCGGGGTTACGTAGCACTGAAGCTTTCTTT,CASSPSGLRSTEAFF
TRBV20-1,few,TRBJ2-5,NA,TGCAGTGCGGTTGGACAGCTCGCTATAGAGACCCAGTACTTC,CSAVGQLAIETQYF
TRBV27,NA,TRBJ1-2,TRBD1,TGTGCCAGCAGTTTATCGATGGGGTCAACAGGGGGCAGGGGCTACACCTTC,CASSLSMGSTGGRGYTF
TRBV7-2,few,TRBJ1-1,NA,TGTGCCAGCAGCTTACGGGGGAGTGACACTGAAGCTTTCTTT,CASSLRGSDTEAFF
TRBV4-1,few,TRBJ1-2,NA,TGCGCCAGCAGCCAAACGAGGGCGTATGGCTACACCTTC,CASSQTRAYGYTF
TRBV5-1,few,TRBJ1-5,NA,TGCGCCAGCAGCCCCTCGTCGGGGCATCAGCCCCAGCATTTT,CASSPSSGHQPQHF
TRBV7-2,few,TRBJ2-1,NA,TGTGCCAGCAGCCCCCTTACTTCTGAGGGAGATGAGCAGTTCTTC,CASSPLTSEGDEQFF
TRBV6-2/TRBV6-3,NA,TRBJ1-6,TRBD1,TGTGCCAGCAGTTACGCGACAGGGAGAAGAGGTAATTCACCCCTCCACTTT,CASSYATGRRGNSPLHF
TRBV7-3,few,TRBJ2-1,NA,TGTGCCAGCAGCTTATTAGTGCGGATGGAGCAGTTCTTC,CASSLLVRMEQFF
TRBV25-1,NA,TRBJ2-1,TRBD1,TGTGCCAGCACCGAGCCCGGGACAGTAAATGAGCAGTTCTTC,CASTEPGTVNEQFF
TRBV12-5,NA,TRBJ2-1,NA,TGTGCTAGTGGTTTGACACTAGGGGGTGAGCAGTTCTTC,CASGLTLGGEQFF
TRBV28,NA,TRBJ2-5,NA,TGTGCCAGCAGCCGGGTGGTTGGGGAGACCCAGTACTTC,CASSRVVGETQYF
TRBV18,few,TRBJ2-7,NA,TGTGCCAGCTCACCAGGGGGCGGCCACTACGAGCAGTACTTC,CASSPGGGHYEQYF
TRBV7-2,NA,TRBJ1-4,NA,TGTGCCAGCAGCTTAGACAGGACAGCAACTAATGAAAAACTGTTTTTT,CASSLDRTATNEKLFF
TRBV2,NA,TRBJ2-7,TRBD2,TGTGCCAGCAGCGTCACCATCTATAGCGGGGTAGACTCCTACGAGCAGTACTTC,CASSVTIYSGVDSYEQYF
TRBV6-2/TRBV6-3,NA,TRBJ2-1,NA,TGTGCCAGCAGAGACCTCTCCTACAATGAGCAGTTCTTC,CASRDLSYNEQFF
TRBV27,NA,TRBJ1-2,NA,TGTGCCAGCAGTTTATCATCAGCTGATTATGGCTACACCTTC,CASSLSSADYGYTF
TRBV12-3/TRBV12-4,few,TRBJ2-2,TRBD2,TGTGCCAGCAGTGTTAGCGGGGGGGCCGTCGGGGAGCTGTTTTTT,CASSVSGGAVGELFF
TRBV10-3,NA,TRBJ2-3,NA,TGTACCATCAGTGGACCTTCCACAGATACGCAGTATTTT,CTISGPSTDTQYF
TRBV4-3,few,TRBJ1-2,NA,TGCGCCAGCAGCCAAGTAGATGGTTTAGGTCGCGGCTACACCTTC,CASSQVDGLGRGYTF
TRBV15,NA,TRBJ2-7,TRBD1,TGTGCCACTGGACAGGGGGGGAGGTACGAGCAGTACTTC,CATGQGGRYEQYF
TRBV4-3,NA,TRBJ2-3,TRBD2,TGCGCCAGCAGCCGAGATACTAGCGGGGGGCGTCCCCAATCTACAGATACGCAGTATTTT,CASSRDTSGGRPQSTDTQYF
TRBV18,NA,TRBJ1-5,TRBD1,TGTGCCAGCTCACACGGACAGGAAAATCAGCCCCAGCATTTT,CASSHGQENQPQHF
TRBV7-9,NA,TRBJ1-5,TRBD1,TGTGCCAGCAGCAAACAGGGGGTCAATCAGCCCCAGCATTTT,CASSKQGVNQPQHF
TRBV5-1,NA,TRBJ2-5,NA,TGCGCCAGCAGCGTACTCCAAGAGACCCAGTACTTC,CASSVLQETQYF
TRBV28,few,TRBJ2-2,TRBD2,TGTGCCAGCAGTCCTCTCCTAGCGGGGTACACCGGGGAGCTGTTTTTT,CASSPLLAGYTGELFF
TRBV20-1,few,TRBJ2-3,TRBD2,TGCAGTGCTAGAGATGTAAGGCGGGGGGGTCCAGATACGCAGTATTTT,CSARDVRRGGPDTQYF